This entry lists 5 T cell receptor beta chains sequenced from one sample in a study of blood T cell repertoires in COVID-19. TCRdb's copy holds only in-frame clones and misses some; the assay was immunoSEQ multiplex PCR. This sample carries tens of thousands of clones, about 80% of them seen once, and the ten largest clones take under 55%. The sample consisted of peripheral blood. These receptors were collected from a woman of 80 years or more with acute or convalescent COVID-19.

This chain links TRBV7-2 with TRBJ1-2; TRBD1 matches at 7 bases. This CDR3 is 16 amino acids long. V shed 5 bases, J shed 0 bases, and the junction held 9 bases outside the gene matches. Germline CDR1 and CDR2: SGHTA and FQGNSA. The CDR3 region is CASSTRTGPANYGYTF. CDR3 bases: TGTGCCAGCAGCACTCGGACAGGCCCAGCTAACTATGGCTACACCTTC.

V and J are TRBV10-1 and TRBJ2-3; TRBD2 matches 11 bases. The CDR3 runs 15 residues. Germline V CDR1 and CDR2: WNHNN, SYGVQD (reference sequence). V shed 4 bases and J 2 bases; nucleotides not matched to a gene: 2. CDR3 region: CASSGLAGLTDTQYF. The DNA for the CDR3 is TGCGCCAGCAGTGGACTAGCGGGGCTCACAGATACGCAGTATTTT.

CDR3 protein: CASSVGGRATDTQYF. CDR3 in DNA: TGTGCCAGCAGCGTAGGAGGCAGGGCGACAGATACGCAGTATTTT. V and J are TRBV9 and TRBJ2-3, with a tentative D call TRBD1 (5 bases). The length of the CDR3 is 15 residues. With 0 bases removed from V and 3 bases from J, the gap between germline ends came to 11 bases. Germline CDR1 reads SGDLS; CDR2 reads YYNGEE.

This clone was observed a single time. The chain recombines TRBV6-2 or TRBV6-3 with TRBJ1-1; 7 bases agree with TRBD1. CDR1 is MNHEY and CDR2 is SVGEGT in the germline V gene. J lost 1 base, V lost 5 bases, and 4 bases had no gene match. The CDR3 is made up of 14 amino acids. CDR3 sequence: CASSPQGTNTEAFF. CDR3 nucleotide sequence: TGTGCCAGCAGTCCACAGGGGACGAACACTGAAGCTTTCTTT.

This clone was seen once. The V call is TRBV7-8, the J call TRBJ1-1; D gene uncertain. V was clipped by 5 bases and J by 0 bases, with 10 bases between them. The CDR3 runs to 14 residues. Germline V gene data show CDR1 as SGHVS and CDR2 as FQNEAQ. The CDR3 sequence is CASSHRQMNTEAFF. Here the CDR3 DNA reads TGTGCCAGCAGCCACCGACAAATGAACACTGAAGCTTTCTTT.